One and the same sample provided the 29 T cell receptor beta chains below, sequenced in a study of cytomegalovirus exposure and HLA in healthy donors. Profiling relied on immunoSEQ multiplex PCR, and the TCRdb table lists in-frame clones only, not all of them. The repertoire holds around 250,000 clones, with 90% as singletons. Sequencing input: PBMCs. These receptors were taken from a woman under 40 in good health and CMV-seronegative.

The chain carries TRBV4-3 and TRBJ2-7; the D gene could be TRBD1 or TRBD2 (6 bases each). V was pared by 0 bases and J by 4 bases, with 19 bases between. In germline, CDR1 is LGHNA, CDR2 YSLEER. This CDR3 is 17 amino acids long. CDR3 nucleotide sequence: TGCGCCAGCAGCCAAGATCGCTTCCCCACAGGGAGGTACGAGCAGTACTTC. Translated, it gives CASSQDRFPTGRYEQYF.

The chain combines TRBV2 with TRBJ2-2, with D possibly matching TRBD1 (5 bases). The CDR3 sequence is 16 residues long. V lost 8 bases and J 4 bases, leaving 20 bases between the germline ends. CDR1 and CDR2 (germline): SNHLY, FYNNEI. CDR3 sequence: CASARNPGLGTGELFF. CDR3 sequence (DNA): TGTGCCAGCGCCAGAAACCCAGGGTTGGGCACCGGGGAGCTGTTTTTT.

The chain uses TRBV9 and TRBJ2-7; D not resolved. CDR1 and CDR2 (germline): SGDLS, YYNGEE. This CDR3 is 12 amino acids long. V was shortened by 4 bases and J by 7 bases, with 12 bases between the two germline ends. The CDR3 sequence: CASSPRFGEQYF. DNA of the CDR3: TGTGCCAGCAGCCCCCGCTTTGGAGAGCAGTACTTC.

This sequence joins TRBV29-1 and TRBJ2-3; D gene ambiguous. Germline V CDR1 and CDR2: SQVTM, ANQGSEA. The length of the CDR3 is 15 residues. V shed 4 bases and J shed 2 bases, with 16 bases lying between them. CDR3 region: CSVAMVVDPTDTQYF. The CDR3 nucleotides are TGCAGCGTTGCAATGGTGGTGGACCCCACAGATACGCAGTATTTT.

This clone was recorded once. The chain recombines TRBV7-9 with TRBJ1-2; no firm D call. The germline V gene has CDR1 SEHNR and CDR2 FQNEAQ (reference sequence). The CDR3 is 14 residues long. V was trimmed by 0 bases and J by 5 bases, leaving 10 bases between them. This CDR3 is CASSLADGRYGYTF. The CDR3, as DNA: TGTGCCAGCAGCTTAGCCGACGGACGTTATGGCTACACCTTC.

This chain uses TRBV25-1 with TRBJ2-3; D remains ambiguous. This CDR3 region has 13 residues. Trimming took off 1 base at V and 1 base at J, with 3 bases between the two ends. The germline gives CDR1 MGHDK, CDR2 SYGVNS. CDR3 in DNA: TGTGCCAGCAGTGAATGGGGCACAGATACGCAGTATTTT. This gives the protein CASSEWGTDTQYF.

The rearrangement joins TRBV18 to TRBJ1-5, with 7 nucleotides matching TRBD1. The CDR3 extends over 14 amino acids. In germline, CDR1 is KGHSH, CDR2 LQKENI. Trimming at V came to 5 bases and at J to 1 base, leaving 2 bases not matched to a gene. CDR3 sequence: CASSEQGSNQPQHF. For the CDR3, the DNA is TGTGCCAGCTCAGAACAGGGGAGCAATCAGCCCCAGCATTTT. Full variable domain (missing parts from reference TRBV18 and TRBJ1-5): NAGVMQNPRHLVRRRGQEARLRCSPMKGHSHVYWYRQLPEEGLKFMVYLQKENIIDESGMPKERFSAEFPKEGPSILRIQQVVRGDSAAYFCASSEQGSNQPQHFGDGTRLSIL.

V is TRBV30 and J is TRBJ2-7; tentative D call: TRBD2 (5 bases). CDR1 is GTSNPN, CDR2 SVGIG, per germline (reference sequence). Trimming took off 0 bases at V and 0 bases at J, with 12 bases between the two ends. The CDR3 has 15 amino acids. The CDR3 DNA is TGTGCCTGGAGTGTACCTAGCCCCAGCTCCTACGAGCAGTACTTC. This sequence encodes CAWSVPSPSSYEQYF.

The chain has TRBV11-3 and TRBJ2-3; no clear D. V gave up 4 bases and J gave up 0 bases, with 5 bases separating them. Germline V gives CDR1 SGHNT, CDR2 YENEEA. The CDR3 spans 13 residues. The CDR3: CASSSTSTDTQYF. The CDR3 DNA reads TGTGCCAGCAGCTCCACCAGCACAGATACGCAGTATTTT.

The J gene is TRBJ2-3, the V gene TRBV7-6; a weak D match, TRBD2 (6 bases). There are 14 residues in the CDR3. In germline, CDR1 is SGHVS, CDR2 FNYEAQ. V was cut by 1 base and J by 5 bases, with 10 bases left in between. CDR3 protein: CASSLGVGGDTQYF. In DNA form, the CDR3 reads TGTGCCAGCAGCTTAGGTGTGGGAGGAGATACGCAGTATTTT.

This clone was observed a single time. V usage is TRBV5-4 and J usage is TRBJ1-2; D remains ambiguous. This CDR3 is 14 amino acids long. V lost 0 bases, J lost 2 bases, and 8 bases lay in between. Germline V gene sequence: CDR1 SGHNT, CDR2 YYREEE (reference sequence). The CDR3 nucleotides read TGTGCCAGCAGCTTGGCAGGTCAAAACTATGGCTACACCTTC. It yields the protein CASSLAGQNYGYTF.

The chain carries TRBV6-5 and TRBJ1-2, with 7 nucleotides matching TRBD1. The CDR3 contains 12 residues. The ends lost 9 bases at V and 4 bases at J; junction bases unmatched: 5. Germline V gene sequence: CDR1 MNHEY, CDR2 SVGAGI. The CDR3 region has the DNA TGTGCCAGTACAGGGGAAGGCTATGGCTACACCTTC. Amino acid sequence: CASTGEGYGYTF.

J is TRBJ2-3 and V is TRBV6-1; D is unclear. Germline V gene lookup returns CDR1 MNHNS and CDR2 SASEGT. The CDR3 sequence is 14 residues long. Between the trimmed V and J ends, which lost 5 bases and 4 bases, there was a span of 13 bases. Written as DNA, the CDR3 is TGTGCCAGCAGTTCAACCACTACAGCAGATACGCAGTATTTT. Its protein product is CASSSTTTADTQYF.

The CDR3 region is CASSQGPGSREQYF. DNA for the CDR3: TGCGCCAGCAGCCAAGGGCCGGGATCTCGCGAGCAGTACTTC. This chain connects TRBV4-1 to TRBJ2-7, with D perhaps TRBD2 (5 bases). CDR1 and CDR2 (germline): MGHRA, YSYEKL. There are 14 residues in the CDR3. Trimming stripped 1 base from V and 6 bases from J, with 13 bases between.

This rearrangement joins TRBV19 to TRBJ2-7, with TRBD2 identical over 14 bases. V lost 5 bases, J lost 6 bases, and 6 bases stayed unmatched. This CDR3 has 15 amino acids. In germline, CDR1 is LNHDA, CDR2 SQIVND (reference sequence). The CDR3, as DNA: TGTGCCAGTAGTGGACTAGCGGGAGGTATGGGCGAGCAGTACTTC. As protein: CASSGLAGGMGEQYF.

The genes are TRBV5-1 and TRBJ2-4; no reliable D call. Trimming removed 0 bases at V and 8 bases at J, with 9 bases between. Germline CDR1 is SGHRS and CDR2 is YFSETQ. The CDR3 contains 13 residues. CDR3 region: CASSLEGSDIQYF. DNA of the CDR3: TGCGCCAGCAGCTTGGAAGGGTCGGACATTCAGTACTTC.

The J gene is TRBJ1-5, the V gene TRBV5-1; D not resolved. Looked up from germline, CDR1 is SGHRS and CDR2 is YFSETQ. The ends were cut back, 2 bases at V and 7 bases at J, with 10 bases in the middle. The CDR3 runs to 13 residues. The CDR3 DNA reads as TGCGCCAGCAGCTTTTCGGCGGAGCAGCCCCAGCATTTT. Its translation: CASSFSAEQPQHF.

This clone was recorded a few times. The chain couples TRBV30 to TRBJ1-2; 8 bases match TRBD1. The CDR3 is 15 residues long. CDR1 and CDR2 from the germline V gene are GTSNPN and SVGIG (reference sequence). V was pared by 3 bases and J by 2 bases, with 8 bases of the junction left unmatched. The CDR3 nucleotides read TGTGCCTGGAGCCGGACAGGGCTCGGGAACTATGGCTACACCTTC. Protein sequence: CAWSRTGLGNYGYTF.

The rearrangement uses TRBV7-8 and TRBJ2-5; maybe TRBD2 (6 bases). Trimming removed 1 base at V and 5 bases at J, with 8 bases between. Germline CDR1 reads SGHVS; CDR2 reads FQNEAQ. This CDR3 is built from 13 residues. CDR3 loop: CASSLVLAETQYF. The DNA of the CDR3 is TGTGCCAGCAGCTTAGTACTAGCCGAGACCCAGTACTTC.

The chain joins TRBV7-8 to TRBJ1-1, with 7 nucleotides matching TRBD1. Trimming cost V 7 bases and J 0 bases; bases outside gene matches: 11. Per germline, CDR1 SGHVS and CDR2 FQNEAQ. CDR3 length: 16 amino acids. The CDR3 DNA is TGTGCCAGCACCATCAGGGGGGCAGGGGTGAACACTGAAGCTTTCTTT. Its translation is CASTIRGAGVNTEAFF.

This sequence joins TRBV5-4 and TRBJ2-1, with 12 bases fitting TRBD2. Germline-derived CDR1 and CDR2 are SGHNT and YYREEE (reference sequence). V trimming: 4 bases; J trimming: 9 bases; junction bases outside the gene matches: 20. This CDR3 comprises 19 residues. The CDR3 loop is CASSPRPLGASGRAAEQFF. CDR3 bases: TGTGCCAGCAGCCCTAGACCACTCGGCGCTAGCGGGAGGGCCGCTGAGCAGTTCTTC.

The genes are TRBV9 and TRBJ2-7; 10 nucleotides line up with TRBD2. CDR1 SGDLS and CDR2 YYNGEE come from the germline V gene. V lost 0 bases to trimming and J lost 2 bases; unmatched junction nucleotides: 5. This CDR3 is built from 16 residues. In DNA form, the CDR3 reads TGTGCCAGCAGCGTAGAGGCTAGCGGGAGACCCTACGAGCAGTACTTC. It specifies CASSVEASGRPYEQYF. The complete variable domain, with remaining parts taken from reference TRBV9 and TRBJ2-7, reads DSGVTQTPKHLITATGQRVTLRCSPRSGDLSVYWYQQSLDQGLQFLIQYYNGEERAKGNILERFSAQQFPDLHSELNLSSLELGDSALYFCASSVEASGRPYEQYFGPGTRLTVT.

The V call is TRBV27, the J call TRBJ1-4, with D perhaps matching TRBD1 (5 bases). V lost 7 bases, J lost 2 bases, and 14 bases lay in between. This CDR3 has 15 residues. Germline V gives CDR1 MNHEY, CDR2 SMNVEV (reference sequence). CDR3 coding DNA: TGTGCCAGCACCCGACGGGGGGGGACTAATGAAAAACTGTTTTTT. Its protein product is CASTRRGGTNEKLFF.

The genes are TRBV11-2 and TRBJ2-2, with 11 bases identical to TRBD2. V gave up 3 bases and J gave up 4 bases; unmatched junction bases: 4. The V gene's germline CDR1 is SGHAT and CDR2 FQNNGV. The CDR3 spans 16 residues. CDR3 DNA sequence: TGTGCCAGCAGCTTCCGGACTAGCGGGCTCACCGGGGAGCTGTTTTTT. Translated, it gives CASSFRTSGLTGELFF.

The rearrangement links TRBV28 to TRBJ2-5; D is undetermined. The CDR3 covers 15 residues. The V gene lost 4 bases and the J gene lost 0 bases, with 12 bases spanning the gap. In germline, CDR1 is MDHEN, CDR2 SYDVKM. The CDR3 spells CASSSRTLYQETQYF. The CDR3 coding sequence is TGTGCCAGCAGTTCACGGACCCTGTACCAAGAGACCCAGTACTTC.

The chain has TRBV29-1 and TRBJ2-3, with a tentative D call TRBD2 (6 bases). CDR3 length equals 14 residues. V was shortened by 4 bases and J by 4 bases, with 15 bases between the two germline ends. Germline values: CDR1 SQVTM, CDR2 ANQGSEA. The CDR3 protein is CSVGTETSSDTQYF. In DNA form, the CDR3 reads TGCAGCGTTGGGACCGAGACTAGTTCAGATACGCAGTATTTT.

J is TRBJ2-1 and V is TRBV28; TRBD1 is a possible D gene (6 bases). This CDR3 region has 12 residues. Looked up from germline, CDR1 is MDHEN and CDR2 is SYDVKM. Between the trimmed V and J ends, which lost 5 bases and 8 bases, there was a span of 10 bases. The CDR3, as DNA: TGTGCCAGCAGTCCCCAGGGGTATGAGCAGTTCTTC. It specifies CASSPQGYEQFF.

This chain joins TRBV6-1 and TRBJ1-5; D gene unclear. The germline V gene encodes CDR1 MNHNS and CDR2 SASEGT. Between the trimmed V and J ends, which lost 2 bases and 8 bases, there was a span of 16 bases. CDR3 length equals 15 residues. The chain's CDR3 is CASSELSTPHKPQHF. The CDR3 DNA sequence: TGTGCCAGCAGTGAACTAAGCACGCCACACAAGCCCCAGCATTTT.

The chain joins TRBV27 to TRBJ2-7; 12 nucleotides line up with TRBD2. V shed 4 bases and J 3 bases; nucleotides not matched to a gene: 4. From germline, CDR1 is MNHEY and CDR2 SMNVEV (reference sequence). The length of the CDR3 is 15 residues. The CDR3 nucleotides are TGTGCCAGCAGTTCACTAGCGGGAGGTGACTACGAGCAGTACTTC. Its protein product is CASSSLAGGDYEQYF.